One sample yielded the 20 T cell receptor beta chains listed below, sequenced in a study of blood T cell repertoires in COVID-19. Repertoires were generated with immunoSEQ multiplex PCR, while TCRdb's copy carries only in-frame clones and drops some. The sample carries roughly 100,000 clones, less than 90% recorded once. The sample consisted of peripheral blood. Receptors originate from a man aged 45-65 years with acute or convalescent COVID-19.

This clone was seen only a few times. The chain joins TRBV10-3 to TRBJ2-7; TRBD2 matches at 14 bases. Germline V lookup: CDR1 ENHRY, CDR2 SYGVKD. The ends lost 8 bases at V and 2 bases at J; junction bases unmatched: 8. There are 16 residues in the CDR3. In nucleotides, the CDR3 is TGTGCCATCCTTGGGACTAGCGGGAGCGGCGCCTACGAGCAGTACTTC. This sequence encodes CAILGTSGSGAYEQYF.

The chain couples TRBV7-3 to TRBJ2-5; 7 bases map to TRBD2. The V gene end was trimmed by 5 bases and the J gene end by 5 bases; junction bases not matched to a gene: 8. Per germline, CDR1 SGHTA and CDR2 FQGTGA. This CDR3 contains 14 residues. The CDR3 DNA reads TGTGCCAGCAGCCCTTCTAGCGGCGGGGAGACCCAGTACTTC. Its protein is CASSPSSGGETQYF. The variable domain in full, completed from reference TRBV7-3 and TRBJ2-5, reads GAGVSQTPSNKVTEKGKYVELRCDPISGHTALYWYRQSLGQGPEFLIYFQGTGAADDSGLPNDRFFAVRPEGSVSTLKIQRTERGDSAVYLCASSPSSGGETQYFGPGTRLLVL.

The chain links TRBV6-5 to TRBJ2-3; TRBD1 aligns across 8 bases. V lost 2 bases and J lost 3; bases outside the gene matches: 4. Germline CDR1 reads MNHEY; CDR2 reads SVGAGI. There are 15 residues in the CDR3. The CDR3 here is CASSYTRGLTDTQYF. In DNA, the CDR3 is TGTGCCAGCAGTTACACCAGGGGGCTGACAGATACGCAGTATTTT.

This chain connects TRBV21-1 to TRBJ2-6; the D call of TRBD1 is as the table states it, not checked on the DNA. TRBV21-1 has pseudogene status. The CDR3 totals 17 residues. CDR3 sequence (DNA): TGTGCCAGCAGCAAAACGGACAGGGGCCCTGGGGCCAACGTCCTGACTTTC. As protein: CASSKTDRGPGANVLTF.

In this sample, this clone turned up once. The junction departs from the called germline gene at one end, perhaps through a read error. The chain joins TRBV7-7 to TRBJ2-5; 11 positions match TRBD2. CDR1 is SSHAT and CDR2 is FNYEAQ in the germline V gene (reference sequence). CDR3 length: 16 residues. CDR3 protein: CASSRSSGGYQETQYF. The CDR3, as DNA: TGTGCTAGCAGCCGGTCTAGCGGGGGGTACCAAGAGACCCAGTACTTC.

The genes are TRBV5-4 and TRBJ2-2; D possibly corresponds to TRBD2 (5 bases). Germline V gives CDR1 SGHNT, CDR2 YYREEE (reference sequence). The V gene lost 4 bases and the J gene lost 4 bases, with 11 bases spanning the gap. This CDR3 has 14 residues. CDR3 in amino acids: CASSRVGSTGELFF. CDR3 DNA sequence: TGTGCCAGCAGCCGAGTGGGGAGCACCGGGGAGCTGTTTTTT.

This rearrangement joins TRBV2 to TRBJ2-3, with D hard to call. Deletions cut 2 bases from V and 5 bases from J, with 11 bases between. Germline values: CDR1 SNHLY, CDR2 FYNNEI. The CDR3 totals 14 residues. In DNA form, the CDR3 reads TGTGCCAGCAGTGAAATGAAAGGAGTAGATACGCAGTATTTT. Encoded protein: CASSEMKGVDTQYF.

CDR3 DNA: TGTGCCAGTAGTATTGCGGAGGGCACTGAAGCTTTCTTT. This gives the protein CASSIAEGTEAFF. The genes are TRBV19 and TRBJ1-1, with D hard to call. With 3 bases removed from V and 4 bases from J, the gap between germline ends came to 9 bases. Germline V gene sequence: CDR1 LNHDA, CDR2 SQIVND (reference sequence). The CDR3 length is 13 residues.

V and J are TRBV29-1 and TRBJ2-2; D perhaps matches TRBD1 (6 bases). This CDR3 has 16 amino acids. V was cut by 4 bases and J by 3 bases, with 18 bases left in between. CDR1 and CDR2 from the germline V gene are SQVTM and ANQGSEA. CDR3 DNA: TGCAGCGTTGTCCCCACAGGGCTGTTTGACACCGGGGAGCTGTTTTTT. Amino acid sequence: CSVVPTGLFDTGELFF.

The chain joins TRBV9 to TRBJ2-2, with TRBD2 identical over 9 bases. CDR1 and CDR2 (germline): SGDLS, YYNGEE. The V gene end was trimmed by 5 bases and the J gene end by 1 base; junction bases not matched to a gene: 3. CDR3 size: 15 residues. CDR3 amino acids: CASSSSGRNTGELFF. The CDR3 DNA reads TGTGCCAGCAGTAGTAGCGGGAGGAACACCGGGGAGCTGTTTTTT.

The V call is TRBV18, the J call TRBJ2-7; D unclear. The CDR3 sequence is 14 residues long. Germline CDR1 is KGHSH and CDR2 is LQKENI. Trimming took off 0 bases at V and 3 bases at J, with 9 bases between the two ends. In nucleotides, the CDR3 is TGTGCCAGCTCACCACCGGCGGTTCGCTACGAGCAGTACTTC. Protein product: CASSPPAVRYEQYF.

The genes are TRBV7-6 and TRBJ1-2; a weak D match, TRBD1 (6 bases). V dropped 11 bases and J dropped 2 bases, with 18 bases sitting between them. Germline V gene data show CDR1 as SGHVS and CDR2 as FNYEAQ. The CDR3 contains 14 residues. The CDR3: CAAGQGPGNYGYTF. The DNA for the CDR3 is TGTGCCGCAGGGCAGGGGCCAGGGAACTATGGCTACACCTTC.

This sequence joins TRBV6-5 and TRBJ1-3; D uncertain. V lost 4 bases and J lost 0, with 7 bases in between. This CDR3 is 14 amino acids long. Germline lookup yields CDR1 MNHEY and CDR2 SVGAGI. The CDR3 DNA reads as TGTGCCAGCAGTTGGAGTAGCTCTGGAAACACCATATATTTT. It specifies CASSWSSSGNTIYF.

The chain couples TRBV11-2 to TRBJ1-2; 7 bases agree with TRBD1. From germline, CDR1 is SGHAT and CDR2 FQNNGV. The J segment lost 4 bases and the V segment lost 3 bases, leaving 11 bases of the junction unmatched. This CDR3 has 16 amino acids. The CDR3 DNA sequence: TGTGCCAGCAGCTTCTCTCGACAGGGAGAGACCTATGGCTACACCTTC. This gives the protein CASSFSRQGETYGYTF.

The chain has TRBV5-4 and TRBJ2-5, with TRBD2 identical over 7 bases. The J segment lost 3 bases and the V segment lost 2 bases, leaving 4 bases of the junction unmatched. This CDR3 is built from 14 residues. Germline V gene lookup returns CDR1 SGHNT and CDR2 YYREEE (reference sequence). This chain's CDR3 is CASSLRTSKETQYF. The DNA of the CDR3 is TGTGCCAGCAGCTTAAGGACTAGTAAAGAGACCCAGTACTTC.

V is TRBV10-1 and J is TRBJ2-2; D not certain. The germline gives CDR1 WNHNN, CDR2 SYGVQD (reference sequence). The CDR3 loop spans 14 amino acids. Trimming removed 5 bases from V and 0 bases from J, with 7 bases in between. The CDR3 DNA reads as TGCGCCAGCAGTACCAGCGCGAACACCGGGGAGCTGTTTTTT. Encoded protein: CASSTSANTGELFF.

J is TRBJ2-5 and V is TRBV4-1; no firm D call. CDR3 size: 14 residues. Germline CDR1 and CDR2: MGHRA and YSYEKL. Deletions cut 0 bases from V and 7 bases from J, with 12 bases between. CDR3 sequence (DNA): TGCGCCAGCAGCCAAGATGCTCCGTCGGGGACCCAGTACTTC. Protein: CASSQDAPSGTQYF.

The rearrangement links TRBV29-1 to TRBJ2-1; D is perhaps TRBD1 (5 bases). CDR1 and CDR2 from the germline V gene are SQVTM and ANQGSEA. This CDR3 has 12 residues. V lost 3 bases, J lost 5 bases, and 8 bases lay in between. CDR3 nucleotides: TGCAGCGTTGAGGACAATCACAATGAGCAGTTCTTC. It codes for CSVEDNHNEQFF.

V and J are TRBV21-1 and TRBJ2-3; TRBD1, the table's D call, lacks a check against the DNA. TRBV21-1 is a pseudogene locus. This CDR3 is 16 amino acids long. This CDR3 reads CASSKPLTEPADTQYF. The DNA for the CDR3 is TGTGCCAGCAGCAAGCCTTTGACAGAACCAGCAGATACGCAGTATTTT.

This clone was recorded only once. CDR3 protein: CASSQVGHHNEQFF. The DNA of the CDR3 is TGTGCCAGCAGCCAGGTGGGCCACCACAATGAGCAGTTCTTC. The rearrangement links TRBV4-2 to TRBJ2-1; D not resolved. Per the germline V gene, CDR1 is LGHNA and CDR2 is YNFKEQ. The CDR3 runs to 14 residues. Trimming pared 3 bases from V and 5 bases from J, leaving 11 bases between.